The T cell receptor beta chain under discussion was sequenced for a study of T cell responses to AZD1222 COVID-19 vaccine. Method: immunoSEQ multiplex PCR; TCRdb's copy keeps in-frame clones and lacks some. The sample holds about 140,000 clones, 92% seen once. V gave up 4 bases and J gave up 2 bases, with 20 bases separating them. Germline CDR1 reads MGHRA; CDR2 reads YSYEKL. This CDR3 spans 17 amino acids. The origin of this receptor is an adult in good health. V and J are TRBV4-1 and TRBJ2-5; a weak D match, TRBD1 (7 bases). The input for sequencing was peripheral blood, taken on day 0 of AZD1222 vaccination. The chain's CDR3 is CASSLRVSGGGQETQYF. The CDR3 DNA is TGCGCCAGCAGCCTCAGGGTGTCAGGGGGAGGTCAAGAGACCCAGTACTTC.